Following are 15 T cell receptor beta chains from one sample sequenced in a study of T cells after yellow fever vaccination. TCRdb re-called the 5' RACE reads through MiXCR, storing one row per CDR3 protein. The data contain under 300,000 distinct CDR3 sequences, approximately 12% of them singletons. The material sequenced was CD4+ T cells sorted from PBMCs, taken 45 days after the yellow fever booster vaccination. All receptors derive from a man aged 25 to 40 who received the YFV17D yellow fever vaccine.

The chain employs TRBV25-1 and TRBJ2-1; 9 bases fit TRBD2. V gave up 3 bases and J gave up 3 bases; unmatched junction bases: 3. The germline V gene encodes CDR1 MGHDK and CDR2 SYGVNS. This CDR3 contains 15 residues. CDR3 DNA sequence: TGTGCCAGCAGTGAGGCGGGAGGGGGCTACAATGAGCAGTTCTTC. Translation gives CASSEAGGGYNEQFF.

This clonotype was seen more than once but under ten times. The chain carries TRBV11-2 and TRBJ2-2, with D perhaps TRBD1 or TRBD2 (5 bases each). Germline-derived CDR1 and CDR2 are SGHAT and FQNNGV. The CDR3 has 17 residues. The ends were cut back, 3 bases at V and 2 bases at J, with 16 bases in the middle. This CDR3 reads CASSLKDTGPNTGELFF. The CDR3 DNA follows: TGTGCCAGCAGCTTGAAGGACACGGGGCCTAACACCGGGGAGCTGTTTTTT. The full variable domain, with the rest looked up from reference TRBV11-2 and TRBJ2-2, is EAGVAQSPRYKIIEKRQSVAFWCNPISGHATLYWYQQILGQGPKLLIQFQNNGVVDDSQLPKDRFSAERLKGVDSTLKIQPAKLEDSAVYLCASSLKDTGPNTGELFFGEGSRLTVL.

The V gene is TRBV5-1, the J gene TRBJ2-1; 8 bases fit TRBD1. CDR3 length: 15 amino acids. Looked up from germline, CDR1 is SGHRS and CDR2 is YFSETQ. With V trimmed by 0 bases and J by 4 bases, 3 bases remained unmatched. CDR3 DNA sequence: TGCGCCAGCAGCTTGGAGGGACAGGCTTACAATGAGCAGTTCTTC. The encoded protein is CASSLEGQAYNEQFF. Using reference TRBV5-1 and TRBJ2-1 for the parts outside the CDR3, the full variable domain is KAGVTQTPRYLIKTRGQQVTLSCSPISGHRSVSWYQQTPGQGLQFLFEYFSETQRNKGNFPGRFSGRQFSNSRSEMNVSTLELGDSALYLCASSLEGQAYNEQFFGPGTRLTVL.

The chain couples TRBV19 to TRBJ2-7; perhaps TRBD2 as D (6 bases). This CDR3 comprises 15 residues. Looked up from germline, CDR1 is LNHDA and CDR2 is SQIVND (reference sequence). Deletions cut 6 bases from V and 3 bases from J, with 18 bases between. The CDR3 DNA reads TGTGCCAGTAGAATCCGGGACCGGGGGAACTACGAGCAGTACTTC. Protein product: CASRIRDRGNYEQYF.

This clonotype was seen ten or more times. This chain connects TRBV4-1 to TRBJ2-7, with TRBD2 matching 9 bases. The CDR3 loop spans 16 amino acids. Losses at the gene ends were 1 base for V and 4 bases for J; bases not matched to a gene: 8. The V gene's germline CDR1 is MGHRA and CDR2 YSYEKL. The CDR3 nucleotides read TGCGCCAGCAGCCAAGTCGTAAGCGGGAGGTCGTACGAGCAGTACTTC. Amino acid sequence: CASSQVVSGRSYEQYF.

The sample holds a few counts of this clonotype. The CDR3 coding sequence is TGTGCCTGGAGTGCCGGGACAGGGGGCTACTATGGCTACACCTTC. This gives the protein CAWSAGTGGYYGYTF. This chain links TRBV30 with TRBJ1-2; TRBD1 agrees at 12 bases. Trimming removed 1 base from V and 3 bases from J; junction bases left unmatched: 3. Looked up from germline, CDR1 is GTSNPN and CDR2 is SVGIG (reference sequence). The length of the CDR3 is 15 residues.

This clonotype appeared a few times. CDR3 loop: CSAKPGQGYGYTF. CDR3 DNA: TGCAGTGCTAAACCGGGACAGGGCTATGGCTACACCTTC. V is TRBV20-1 and J is TRBJ1-2; TRBD1 agrees at 9 bases. This CDR3 region has 13 residues. Germline assignment: CDR1 DFQATT and CDR2 SNEGSKA (reference sequence). J lost 4 bases, V lost 4 bases, and 4 bases had no gene match.

The chain uses TRBV18 and TRBJ2-5; 7 nucleotides line up with TRBD2. This CDR3 has 14 residues. The V gene's germline CDR1 is KGHSH and CDR2 LQKENI. V trimming: 1 base; J trimming: 5 bases; junction bases outside the gene matches: 4. The CDR3 protein is CASSPLAGDETQYF. As DNA, the CDR3 is TGTGCCAGCTCACCACTGGCGGGAGACGAGACCCAGTACTTC.

This clonotype was counted only a few times. The chain joins TRBV10-3 to TRBJ2-1, with 8 bases that match TRBD1. The germline V gene encodes CDR1 ENHRY and CDR2 SYGVKD. With V trimmed by 10 bases and J by 6 bases, 11 bases remained unmatched. The length of the CDR3 is 14 residues. The CDR3 coding sequence is TGTGCCAGCGGACAGGGCCGGACGCCCAATGAGCAGTTCTTC. Its translation: CASGQGRTPNEQFF.

The chain carries TRBV20-1 and TRBJ1-1, with D possibly TRBD1 on 5 matching bases. Per germline, CDR1 DFQATT and CDR2 SNEGSKA (reference sequence). V lost 0 bases to trimming and J lost 0 bases, with 14 bases between them. The CDR3 consists of 16 residues. For the CDR3, the DNA is TGCAGTGCTAGAGATTCGGAGCGGGGGATGAACACTGAAGCTTTCTTT. Encoded protein: CSARDSERGMNTEAFF.

The chain recombines TRBV5-1 with TRBJ2-2, with no clear D. Trimming took off 6 bases at V and 0 bases at J, with 9 bases between the two ends. CDR3 length: 14 amino acids. The germline V gene encodes CDR1 SGHRS and CDR2 YFSETQ. As DNA, the CDR3 is TGCGCCAGCACGAACCCATCGAACACCGGGGAGCTGTTTTTT. Amino acid sequence: CASTNPSNTGELFF.

V gene TRBV6-1 combines with J gene TRBJ1-2; weak D call: TRBD1 (6 bases). Trimming pared 6 bases from V and 6 bases from J, leaving 14 bases between. Germline CDR1 and CDR2: MNHNS and SASEGT. This CDR3 has 13 amino acids. As DNA, the CDR3 is TGTGCCAGCAGCACCACAGGGAGGGATGGCTACACCTTC. Its translation is CASSTTGRDGYTF.

This clonotype was seen a handful of times. This sequence joins TRBV12-3 or TRBV12-4 and TRBJ1-5; 9 bases map to TRBD1. There are 15 residues in the CDR3. The J segment lost 1 base and the V segment lost 6 bases, leaving 4 bases of the junction unmatched. The CDR3 region has the DNA TGTGCCAGCAGGGACAGGGGTGAGAGCAATCAGCCCCAGCATTTT. Translation: CASRDRGESNQPQHF.

The chain couples TRBV12-3 or TRBV12-4 to TRBJ2-1, with 10 bases aligning to TRBD2. The CDR3 sequence is 14 residues long. V lost 8 bases to trimming and J lost 4 bases; unmatched junction nucleotides: 5. The CDR3 is CASRSSGSYNEQFF. CDR3 sequence (DNA): TGTGCCAGCCGGTCTAGCGGGAGTTACAATGAGCAGTTCTTC.

In its sample, this clonotype was seen a few times. The chain combines TRBV7-9 with TRBJ2-3; D assignment may be TRBD1 or TRBD2 (5 bases each). The CDR3 loop spans 15 amino acids. Deletions cut 4 bases from V and 3 bases from J, with 14 bases between. Looked up from germline, CDR1 is SEHNR and CDR2 is FQNEAQ (reference sequence). The CDR3 region has the DNA TGTGCCAGCAGCTCCCGGGACCTACGGACAGATACGCAGTATTTT. Its translation: CASSSRDLRTDTQYF. Variable domain in full (rest from reference TRBV7-9 and TRBJ2-3): DTGVSQNPRHKITKRGQNVTFRCDPISEHNRLYWYRQTLGQGPEFLTYFQNEAQLEKSRLLSDRFSAERPKGSFSTLEIQRTEQGDSAMYLCASSSRDLRTDTQYFGPGTRLTVL.